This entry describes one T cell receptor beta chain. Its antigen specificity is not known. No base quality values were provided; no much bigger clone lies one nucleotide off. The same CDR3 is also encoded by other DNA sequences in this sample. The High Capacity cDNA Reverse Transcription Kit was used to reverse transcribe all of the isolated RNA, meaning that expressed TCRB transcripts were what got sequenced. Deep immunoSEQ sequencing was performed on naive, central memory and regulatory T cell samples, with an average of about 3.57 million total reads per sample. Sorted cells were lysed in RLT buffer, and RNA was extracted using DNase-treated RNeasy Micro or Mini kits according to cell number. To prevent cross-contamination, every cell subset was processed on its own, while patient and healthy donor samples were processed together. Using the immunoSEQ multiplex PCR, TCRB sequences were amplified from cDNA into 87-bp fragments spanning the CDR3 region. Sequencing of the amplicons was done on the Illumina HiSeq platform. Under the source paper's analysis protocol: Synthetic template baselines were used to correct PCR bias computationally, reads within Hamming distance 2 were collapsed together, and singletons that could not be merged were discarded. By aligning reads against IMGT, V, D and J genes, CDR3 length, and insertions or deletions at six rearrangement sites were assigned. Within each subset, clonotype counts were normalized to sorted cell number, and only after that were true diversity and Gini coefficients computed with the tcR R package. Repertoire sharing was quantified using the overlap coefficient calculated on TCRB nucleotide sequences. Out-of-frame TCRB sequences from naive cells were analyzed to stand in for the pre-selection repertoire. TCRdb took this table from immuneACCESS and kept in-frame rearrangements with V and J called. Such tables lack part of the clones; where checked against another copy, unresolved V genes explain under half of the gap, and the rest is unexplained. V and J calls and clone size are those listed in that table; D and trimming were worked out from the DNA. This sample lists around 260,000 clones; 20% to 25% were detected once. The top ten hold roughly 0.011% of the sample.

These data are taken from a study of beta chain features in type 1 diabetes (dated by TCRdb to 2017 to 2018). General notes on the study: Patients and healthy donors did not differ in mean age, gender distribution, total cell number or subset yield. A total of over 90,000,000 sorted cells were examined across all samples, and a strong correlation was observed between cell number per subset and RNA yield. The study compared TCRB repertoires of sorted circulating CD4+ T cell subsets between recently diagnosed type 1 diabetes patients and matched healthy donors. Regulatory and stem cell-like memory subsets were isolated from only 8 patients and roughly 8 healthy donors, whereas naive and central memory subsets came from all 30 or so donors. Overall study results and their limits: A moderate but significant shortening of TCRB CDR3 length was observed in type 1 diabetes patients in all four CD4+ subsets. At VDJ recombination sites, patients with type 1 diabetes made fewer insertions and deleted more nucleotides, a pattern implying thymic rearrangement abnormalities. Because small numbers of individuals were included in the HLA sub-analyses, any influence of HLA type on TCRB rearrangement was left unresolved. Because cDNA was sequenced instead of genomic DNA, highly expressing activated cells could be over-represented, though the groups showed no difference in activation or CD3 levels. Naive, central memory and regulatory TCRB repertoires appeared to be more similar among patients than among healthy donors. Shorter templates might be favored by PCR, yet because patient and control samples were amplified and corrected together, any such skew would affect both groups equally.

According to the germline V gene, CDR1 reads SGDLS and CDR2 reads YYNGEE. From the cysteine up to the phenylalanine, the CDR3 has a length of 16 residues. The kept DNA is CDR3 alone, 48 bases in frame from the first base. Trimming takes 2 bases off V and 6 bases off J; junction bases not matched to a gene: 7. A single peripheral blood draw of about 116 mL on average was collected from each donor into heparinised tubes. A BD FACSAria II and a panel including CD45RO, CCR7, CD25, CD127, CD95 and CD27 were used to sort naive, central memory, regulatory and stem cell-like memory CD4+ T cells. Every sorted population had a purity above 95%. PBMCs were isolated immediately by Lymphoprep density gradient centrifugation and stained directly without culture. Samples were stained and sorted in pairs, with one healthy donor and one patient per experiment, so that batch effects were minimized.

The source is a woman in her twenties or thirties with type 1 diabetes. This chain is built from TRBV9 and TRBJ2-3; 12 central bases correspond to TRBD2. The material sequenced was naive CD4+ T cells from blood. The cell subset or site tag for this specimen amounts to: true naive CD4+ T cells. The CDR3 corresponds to CASSVASGRALDTQYF. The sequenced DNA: TGTGCCAGCAGCGTTGCTAGCGGGAGGGCATTGGATACGCAGTATTTT. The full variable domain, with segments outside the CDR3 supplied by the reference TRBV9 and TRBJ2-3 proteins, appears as DSGVTQTPKHLITATGQRVTLRCSPRSGDLSVYWYQQSLDQGLQFLIQYYNGEERAKGNILERFSAQQFPDLHSELNLSSLELGDSALYFCASSVASGRALDTQYFGPGTRLTVL.